The clone carrying this TCR beta chain was observed once. This sample was taken from a study of blood T cell repertoires in COVID-19. Overall study: COVID-19 samples collected from the United States, Italy and Spain covered acute and convalescent phases. PBMCs, B-cell-depleted T cells, or T cells provided the cDNA or gDNA that made up the material.

Produced via immunoSEQ multiplex PCR; TCRdb's table is partial and in-frame only. The sample yields some 130,000 clones, over 60% seen once. The source material was peripheral blood. The TCR comes from a man older than 75 with acute or convalescent COVID-19.

The CDR3 region has the DNA TGTGCCAGCAGTGCAGGGTTAAGCACAGATACGCAGTATTTT. This sequence encodes CASSAGLSTDTQYF. The chain combines TRBV2 with TRBJ2-3, with a possible D match to TRBD1 (5 bases). CDR3 length: 14 amino acids. Per germline, CDR1 SNHLY and CDR2 FYNNEI. The V gene lost 4 bases and the J gene lost 0 bases, with 8 bases spanning the gap.